The T cell receptor (beta chain) under discussion was sequenced for a study of blood T cell repertoires in COVID-19 (dated by TCRdb to about 2020). Study-wide context: Collaborator samples came from the United States, Italy and Spain and covered acute and convalescent phases of COVID-19. Subjects who had been exposed to COVID-19, were actively infected with it, or had recovered from it provided the deeply sampled blood TCRbeta repertoires that made up the dataset. A freely available public database, intended as a resource for researchers studying the immune response to SARS-CoV-2, is where the repertoires were released. Where available, HLA class I and class II types were taken from metadata supplied by the sample provider and were not determined by assay-based typing. Samples were obtained from the ongoing ImmuneRACE study (first 160 participants) and from approximately 1,200 subjects provided by 6 global collaborators. Sample metadata almost always included a de-identified subject ID, COVID-19 status, age in years and sex. The material from the prospective study consisted of cDNA or gDNA derived from T cells, B-cell-depleted T cells, or PBMCs.

TCRbeta CDR3 regions were amplified from genomic DNA by means of the immunoSEQ Assay, a bias-controlled multiplex PCR. In the original analysis: Nucleated cell counts per sample were estimated from amplification of reference gene primers within the assay. Sequence reads were collapsed and filtered to measure the absolute abundance of every unique TCRbeta CDR3 rearrangement. For each sample, productive Simpson clonality was calculated as the square root of Simpson's diversity index across productive rearrangements. TCRdb's version of the immuneACCESS table is confined to in-frame rearrangements and falls short of the full clone set. An unresolved V gene accounts for under half of the shortfall where checked; the remainder is of unknown origin. From that table come the V and J calls and clone size; the DNA was used to work out D and trimming. This sample holds tens of thousands of clones; about 91% were observed only once. The ten largest clonotypes hold roughly 14% of the sample.

Results the study describes overall, beyond this receptor: The quantity of clinical and demographic metadata differed by source and by participant and was supplied without curation.

A note on this clone: This clone's antigen is unknown. There are no base qualities to consult, and no much larger clone falls within one base.

The collaborating institutions used their own protocols to collect whole blood in K2EDTA tubes. For TCRbeta analysis, collaborator samples were shipped as frozen whole blood, as isolated PBMCs, or as DNA extracted from either sample type. The receptor was isolated from a human donor with active COVID-19. The donor label of this sample is uncertain. The sequenced material came from peripheral blood.

The CDR3 region has the sequence CAWRWQGASGYTF. In nucleotide form, the sequence is TGTGCCTGGAGGTGGCAGGGGGCTTCCGGCTACACCTTC. The sequence is built from TRBV30 and TRBJ1-2; 8 middle bases align to TRBD1. For this chain, trimming is 3 bases at the V end and 8 bases at the J end, and the number of junction bases without a gene match is 8. The germline V gene (reference sequence) gives CDR1 as GTSNPN and CDR2 as SVGIG. The CDR3, from cysteine to phenylalanine, totals 13 residues. CDR3 DNA only is kept here, 39 bases in frame from base 1.